This TCR beta chain originates from a study of PD-1 blockade in mismatch repair-deficient tumors. Trimming cost V 4 bases and J 7 bases, with 20 bases left between them. Germline V CDR1 and CDR2: SGHRS, YFSETQ. This CDR3 contains 16 residues. The count of this clone is one. Its antigen is not known. The time point denotes: 10-day in vitro stimulation with candidate neoantigen peptide 2. Three pembrolizumab responders had their TCRs sequenced. Clone fold changes were calculated against an identical culture without peptide. Profiling relied on immunoSEQ multiplex PCR, and the TCRdb table lists in-frame clones only, not all of them. The table includes about 10,000 clones, 70% to 90% detected once.

The starting material was cells cultured in vitro, obtained from a patient treated with pembrolizumab. This sequence originates from an adult with mismatch repair-deficient cancer. V usage is TRBV5-1 and J usage is TRBJ1-4; TRBD1 might be the D (5 bases). CDR3 DNA: TGCGCCAGCAGCCAAGGACATTCGAATTCGGTTGAAAAACTGTTTTTT. The encoded protein is CASSQGHSNSVEKLFF.